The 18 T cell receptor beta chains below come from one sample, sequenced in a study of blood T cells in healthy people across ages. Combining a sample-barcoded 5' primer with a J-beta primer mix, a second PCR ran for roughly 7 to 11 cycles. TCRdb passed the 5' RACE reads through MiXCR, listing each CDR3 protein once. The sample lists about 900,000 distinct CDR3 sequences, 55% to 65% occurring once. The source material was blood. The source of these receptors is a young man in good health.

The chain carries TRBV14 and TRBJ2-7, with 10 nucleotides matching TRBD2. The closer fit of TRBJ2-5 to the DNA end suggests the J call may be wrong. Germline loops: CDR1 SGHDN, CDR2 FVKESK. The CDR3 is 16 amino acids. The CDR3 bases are TGTGCCAGCAGCCAAGAAGCGGGGGGGCCAGTCAAGACCCAGTACTTC. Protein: CASSQEAGGPVKTQYF.

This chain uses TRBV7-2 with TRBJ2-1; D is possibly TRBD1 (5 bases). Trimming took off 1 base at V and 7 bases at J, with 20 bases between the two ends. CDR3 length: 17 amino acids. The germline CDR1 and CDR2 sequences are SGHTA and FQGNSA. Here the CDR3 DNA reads TGTGCCAGCAGCTTAGTCGGACGGTGGGGCATCGGTAATGAGCAGTTCTTC. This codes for CASSLVGRWGIGNEQFF.

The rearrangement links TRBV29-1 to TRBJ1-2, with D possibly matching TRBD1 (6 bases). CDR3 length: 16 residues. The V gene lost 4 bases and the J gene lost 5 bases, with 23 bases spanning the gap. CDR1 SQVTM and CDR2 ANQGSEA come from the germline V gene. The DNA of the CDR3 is TGCAGCGTTGCATCGTCCCGGCCAGGGCAGGGGTATGGCTACACCTTC. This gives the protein CSVASSRPGQGYGYTF.

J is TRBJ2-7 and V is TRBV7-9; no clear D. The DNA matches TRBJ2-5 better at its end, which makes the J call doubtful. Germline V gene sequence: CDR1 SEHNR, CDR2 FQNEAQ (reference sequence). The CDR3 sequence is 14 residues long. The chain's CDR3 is CASSILSPAETQYF. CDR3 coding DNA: TGTGCCAGCAGCATACTCAGCCCAGCGGAGACCCAGTACTTC.

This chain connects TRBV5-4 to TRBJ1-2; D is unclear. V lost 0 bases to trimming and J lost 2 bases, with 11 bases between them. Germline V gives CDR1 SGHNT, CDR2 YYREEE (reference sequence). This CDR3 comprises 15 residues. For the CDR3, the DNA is TGTGCCAGCAGCTTGGATCCAGGAAAGAACTATGGCTACACCTTC. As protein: CASSLDPGKNYGYTF.

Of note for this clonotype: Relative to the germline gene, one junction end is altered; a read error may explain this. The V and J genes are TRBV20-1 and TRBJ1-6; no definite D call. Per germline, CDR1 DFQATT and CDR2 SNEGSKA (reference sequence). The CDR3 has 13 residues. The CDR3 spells CSARDVLNSPPHF. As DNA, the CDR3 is TGCAGTGCTAGAGACGTACTTAATTCACCCCCCCACTTT.

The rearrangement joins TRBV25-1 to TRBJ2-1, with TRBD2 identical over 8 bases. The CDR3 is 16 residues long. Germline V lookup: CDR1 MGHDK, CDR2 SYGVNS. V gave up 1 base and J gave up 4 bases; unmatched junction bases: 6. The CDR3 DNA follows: TGTGCCAGCAGTGAATGGGAAACTAGCGGATACAATGAGCAGTTCTTC. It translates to CASSEWETSGYNEQFF.

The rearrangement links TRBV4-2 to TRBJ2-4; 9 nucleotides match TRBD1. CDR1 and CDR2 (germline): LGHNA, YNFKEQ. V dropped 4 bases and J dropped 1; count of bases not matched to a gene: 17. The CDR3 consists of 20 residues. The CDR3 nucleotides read TGTGCCAGCAGCCCGGGCAAGGGACAGGGAATATTCTTGGCCAAAAACATTCAGTACTTC. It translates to CASSPGKGQGIFLAKNIQYF.

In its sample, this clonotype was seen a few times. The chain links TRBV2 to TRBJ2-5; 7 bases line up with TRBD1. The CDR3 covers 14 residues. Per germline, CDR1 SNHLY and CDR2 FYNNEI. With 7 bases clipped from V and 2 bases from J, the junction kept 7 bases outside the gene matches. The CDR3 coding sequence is TGTGCCAGCAAACCCCGGGACAGACAAGAGACCCAGTACTTC. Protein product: CASKPRDRQETQYF.

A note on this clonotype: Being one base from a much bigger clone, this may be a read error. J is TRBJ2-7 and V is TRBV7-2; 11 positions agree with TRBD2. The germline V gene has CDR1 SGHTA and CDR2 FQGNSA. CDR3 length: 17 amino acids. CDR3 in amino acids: CAGSLVSGGALGYEQYF. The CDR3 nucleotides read TGTGCCGGCAGCTTAGTTAGCGGGGGGGCCTTGGGCTACGAGCAGTACTTC.

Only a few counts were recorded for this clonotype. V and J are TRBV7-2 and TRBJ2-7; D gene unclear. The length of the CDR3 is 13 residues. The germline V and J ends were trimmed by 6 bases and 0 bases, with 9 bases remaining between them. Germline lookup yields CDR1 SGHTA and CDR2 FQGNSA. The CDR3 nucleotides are TGTGCCAGCAGGGACCCCTACTCCTACGAGCAGTACTTC. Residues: CASRDPYSYEQYF.

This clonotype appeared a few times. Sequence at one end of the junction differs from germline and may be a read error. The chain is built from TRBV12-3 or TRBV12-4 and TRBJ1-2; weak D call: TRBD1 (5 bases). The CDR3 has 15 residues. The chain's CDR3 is CASSLRGGPVYGYTF. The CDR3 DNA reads TGTGCCAGTAGTTTAAGGGGCGGGCCGGTCTATGGCTACACCTTC.

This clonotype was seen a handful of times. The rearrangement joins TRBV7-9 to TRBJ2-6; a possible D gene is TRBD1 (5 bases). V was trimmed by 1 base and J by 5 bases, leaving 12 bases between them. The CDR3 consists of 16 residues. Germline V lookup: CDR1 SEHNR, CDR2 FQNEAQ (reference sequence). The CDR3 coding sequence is TGTGCCAGCAGCTTAGAGACAGTTCCCCGGGCCAACGTCCTGACTTTC. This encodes CASSLETVPRANVLTF.

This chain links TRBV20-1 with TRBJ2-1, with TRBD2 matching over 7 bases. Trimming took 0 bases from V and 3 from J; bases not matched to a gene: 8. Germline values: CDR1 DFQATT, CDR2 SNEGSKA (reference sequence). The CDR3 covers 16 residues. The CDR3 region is CSARDRASGYYNEQFF. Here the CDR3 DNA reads TGCAGTGCTAGAGATCGGGCTAGCGGCTACTACAATGAGCAGTTCTTC.

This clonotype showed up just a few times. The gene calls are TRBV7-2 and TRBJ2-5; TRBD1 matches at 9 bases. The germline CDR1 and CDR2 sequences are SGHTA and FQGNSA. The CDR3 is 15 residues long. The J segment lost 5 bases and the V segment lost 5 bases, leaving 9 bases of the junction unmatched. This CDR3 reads CASSRWDRAMETQYF. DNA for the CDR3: TGTGCCAGCAGCAGGTGGGACAGGGCAATGGAGACCCAGTACTTC. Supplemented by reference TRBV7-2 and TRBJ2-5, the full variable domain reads GAGVSQSPSNKVTEKGKDVELRCDPISGHTALYWYRQSLGQGLEFLIYFQGNSAPDKSGLPSDRFSAERTGGSVSTLTIQRTQQEDSAVYLCASSRWDRAMETQYFGPGTRLLVL.

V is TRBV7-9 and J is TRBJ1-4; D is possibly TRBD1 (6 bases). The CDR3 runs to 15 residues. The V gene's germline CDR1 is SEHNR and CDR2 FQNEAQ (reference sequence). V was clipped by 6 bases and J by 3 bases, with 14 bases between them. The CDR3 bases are TGTGCCAGCAGTGGGGAACAGGGTTCTAATGAAAAACTGTTTTTT. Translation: CASSGEQGSNEKLFF. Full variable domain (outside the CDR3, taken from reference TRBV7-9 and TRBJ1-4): DTGVSQNPRHKITKRGQNVTFRCDPISEHNRLYWYRQTLGQGPEFLTYFQNEAQLEKSRLLSDRFSAERPKGSFSTLEIQRTEQGDSAMYLCASSGEQGSNEKLFFGSGTQLSVL.

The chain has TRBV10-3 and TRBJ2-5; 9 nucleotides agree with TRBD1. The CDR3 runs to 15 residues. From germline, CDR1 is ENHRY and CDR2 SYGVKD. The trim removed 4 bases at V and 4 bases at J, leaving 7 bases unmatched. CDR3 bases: TGTGCCATCAGTGCCACCGACAGGGGGGCAGAGACCCAGTACTTC. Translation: CAISATDRGAETQYF.

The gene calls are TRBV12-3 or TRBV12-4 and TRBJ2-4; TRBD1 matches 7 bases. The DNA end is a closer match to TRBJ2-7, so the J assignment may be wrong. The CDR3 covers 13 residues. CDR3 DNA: TGTGCCAGTAAGGGCAGGGGGAACTTCGAGCAGTACTTC. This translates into CASKGRGNFEQYF.